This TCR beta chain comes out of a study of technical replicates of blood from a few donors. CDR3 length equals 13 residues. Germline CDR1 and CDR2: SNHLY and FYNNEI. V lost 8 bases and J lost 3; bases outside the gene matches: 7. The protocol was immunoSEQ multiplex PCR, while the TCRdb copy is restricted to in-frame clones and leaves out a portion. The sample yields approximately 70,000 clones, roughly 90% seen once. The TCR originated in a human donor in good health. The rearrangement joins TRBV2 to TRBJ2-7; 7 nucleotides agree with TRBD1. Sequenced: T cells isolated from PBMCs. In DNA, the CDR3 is TGTGCCAGCCTTGACAGGGCTCTCTACGAGCAGTACTTC. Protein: CASLDRALYEQYF.